Each of the 26 T cell receptor beta chains below was sequenced from the same sample in a study of T cells expressing NK-cell markers. TCRdb processed the 5' RACE reads again and assigns one entry to each CDR3 protein, with no DNA. This table lists some 410,000 distinct CDR3 sequences. Input material: blood T cells: a sorted CD56 or NKG2C T cell subset, CD4+ or CD8+ T cells, or bulk PBMC T cells (not recorded which). The receptor source for this set is a woman between 18 and 75 years old in good health.

The chain is built from TRBV20-1 and TRBJ2-1; TCRdb's D call, TRBD1, is unchecked because there is no DNA. Germline CDR1 reads DFQATT; CDR2 reads SNEGSKA (reference sequence). The length of the CDR3 is 13 residues. Here the CDR3 reads CSAYEGGGNEQFF.

The gene calls are TRBV12-3 or TRBV12-4 and TRBJ1-2; TCRdb's D call of TRBD1 is untestable without DNA. The CDR3 extends over 13 amino acids. CDR3 protein: CASSPPLRDGYTF.

This chain links TRBV7-2 with TRBJ2-7; TCRdb indicates TRBD2, and absent DNA this call remains unverified. The length of the CDR3 is 14 residues. Germline V lookup: CDR1 SGHTA, CDR2 FQGNSA. CDR3 loop: CASSLLAGAHEQYF.

This chain connects TRBV12-3 or TRBV12-4 to TRBJ2-2; absent DNA, TCRdb's TRBD2 call cannot be checked. This CDR3 has 15 amino acids. This chain's CDR3 is CASTRQAGHTGELFF.

The rearrangement joins TRBV27 to TRBJ2-7; TCRdb outputs TRBD1, but without DNA this stays unchecked. Germline V gene lookup returns CDR1 MNHEY and CDR2 SMNVEV (reference sequence). The length of the CDR3 is 16 residues. The CDR3 sequence is CASSRLGTPSSYEQYF.

This rearrangement joins TRBV10-2 to TRBJ2-3; TCRdb returns TRBD2, unconfirmable since there is no DNA. This CDR3 spans 16 amino acids. Germline V CDR1 and CDR2: WSHSY, SAAADI. CDR3 protein: CASRGSGAPSTDTQYF.

V gene TRBV28 combines with J gene TRBJ2-7. CDR1 is MDHEN, CDR2 SYDVKM, per germline. This CDR3 region has 13 residues. The CDR3 here is CASTNRASYEQYF.

J is TRBJ2-1 and V is TRBV6-1; no DNA is available, so the TRBD2 call from TCRdb remains unchecked. The CDR3 covers 14 residues. Germline V lookup: CDR1 MNHNS, CDR2 SASEGT. CDR3 region: CASKGLAAYNEQFF.

The V and J genes are TRBV7-2 and TRBJ2-7; TCRdb indicates TRBD1, and absent DNA this call remains unverified. Germline CDR1 reads SGHTA; CDR2 reads FQGNSA. The CDR3 spans 16 residues. CDR3 sequence: CASSLVGTGDTYEQYF.

CDR3 residues: CASSPTKVAGVSDTQYF. The V gene is TRBV5-1, the J gene TRBJ2-3; TCRdb outputs TRBD2, but without DNA this stays unchecked. Looked up from germline, CDR1 is SGHRS and CDR2 is YFSETQ. The CDR3 extends over 17 amino acids.

V is TRBV5-1 and J is TRBJ2-7; no DNA is available, so the TRBD1 call from TCRdb remains unchecked. CDR3 length: 16 amino acids. Germline lookup yields CDR1 SGHRS and CDR2 YFSETQ. CDR3 loop: CASSLEAGDPSYEQYF.

The chain links TRBV18 to TRBJ2-2. This CDR3 has 12 amino acids. Germline CDR1 is KGHSH and CDR2 is LQKENI. The CDR3 protein is CASSPDAGELFF.

The rearrangement uses TRBV5-1 and TRBJ1-1; TCRdb gives TRBD1 as the D gene, but with no DNA this cannot be confirmed. The CDR3 sequence is 14 residues long. Germline loops: CDR1 SGHRS, CDR2 YFSETQ. The chain's CDR3 is CASTAPGPNTEAFF.

The rearrangement links TRBV5-6 to TRBJ1-5; TCRdb's D call, TRBD1, is unchecked because there is no DNA. The CDR3 loop spans 15 amino acids. Germline loops: CDR1 SGHDT, CDR2 YYEEEE. CDR3 sequence reads: CASSRDGGGNQPQQF.

V gene TRBV12-3 or TRBV12-4 combines with J gene TRBJ2-1. The length of the CDR3 is 14 residues. The CDR3 protein is CASSSKSSYNEQFF.

The chain joins TRBV18 to TRBJ2-5; TCRdb's D call of TRBD2 is untestable without DNA. Per germline, CDR1 KGHSH and CDR2 LQKENI. CDR3 length: 16 residues. Here the CDR3 reads CASSPNPGLAGETQYF.

The chain joins TRBV5-6 to TRBJ2-2; checking the TCRdb D call of TRBD1 is not possible without DNA. This CDR3 has 16 residues. The germline V gene encodes CDR1 SGHDT and CDR2 YYEEEE. CDR3 region: CASSLRGVGNTGELFF.

The V gene is TRBV5-5, the J gene TRBJ1-2; TCRdb indicates TRBD1, and absent DNA this call remains unverified. CDR3 length equals 14 residues. CDR1 and CDR2 from the germline V gene are SGHKS and YYEKEE (reference sequence). The CDR3 spells CASSPVGRTYGYTF. Based on the CDR3 plus reference TRBV5-5 and TRBJ1-2, the full variable domain is DAGVTQSPTHLIKTRGQQVTLRCSPISGHKSVSWYQQVLGQGPQFIFQYYEKEERGRGNFPDRFSARQFPNYSSELNVNALLLGDSALYLCASSPVGRTYGYTFGSGTRLTVV.

The chain is built from TRBV5-5 and TRBJ1-1. The CDR3 contains 16 residues. The germline gives CDR1 SGHKS, CDR2 YYEKEE (reference sequence). The CDR3: CASSFGRGPVHTEAFF.

The rearrangement uses TRBV18 and TRBJ2-6. The CDR3 loop spans 17 amino acids. Germline CDR1 is KGHSH and CDR2 is LQKENI. CDR3 in amino acids: CASSVQQTVSGANVLTF. Drawing the rest from reference TRBV18 and TRBJ2-6, the complete variable domain is NAGVMQNPRHLVRRRGQEARLRCSPMKGHSHVYWYRQLPEEGLKFMVYLQKENIIDESGMPKERFSAEFPKEGPSILRIQQVVRGDSAAYFCASSVQQTVSGANVLTFGAGSRLTVL.

V and J are TRBV29-1 and TRBJ1-2; the D call of TRBD1 rests on TCRdb alone, since no DNA is present to check it. The CDR3 totals 15 residues. CDR1 is SQVTM and CDR2 is ANQGSEA in the germline V gene. The CDR3: CSVETDRATNYGYTF.

J is TRBJ2-5 and V is TRBV30; TCRdb proposes TRBD1, but this gene call is untestable without DNA. The CDR3 runs to 14 residues. CDR1 GTSNPN and CDR2 SVGIG come from the germline V gene (reference sequence). The CDR3 sequence is CAWSVGDSQETQYF.

The chain employs TRBV2 and TRBJ2-1; TCRdb gives TRBD2 as the D gene, but with no DNA this cannot be confirmed. Germline values: CDR1 SNHLY, CDR2 FYNNEI. The CDR3 is 16 residues long. This CDR3 is CASQADPGLQRNVQFF.

The rearrangement uses TRBV7-6 and TRBJ2-7; TCRdb designates TRBD1, a call that cannot be tested without DNA. Germline loops: CDR1 SGHVS, CDR2 FNYEAQ. CDR3 length: 14 residues. The CDR3 here is CASSSRTGVDEQYF.

CDR3 sequence: CSASSPSGRVDNEQFF. The rearrangement joins TRBV20-1 to TRBJ2-1; no DNA is available, so the TRBD2 call from TCRdb remains unchecked. The CDR3 spans 16 residues. Germline V gene lookup returns CDR1 DFQATT and CDR2 SNEGSKA (reference sequence).

This chain links TRBV3-1 with TRBJ1-1. Germline V gives CDR1 LGHDT, CDR2 YNNKEL (reference sequence). This CDR3 spans 14 amino acids. CDR3 in amino acids: CASSQEAGRDEAFF. Full variable domain (missing parts from reference TRBV3-1 and TRBJ1-1): DTAVSQTPKYLVTQMGNDKSIKCEQNLGHDTMYWYKQDSKKFLKIMFSYNNKELIINETVPNRFSPKSPDKAHLNLHINSLELGDSAVYFCASSQEAGRDEAFFGQGTRLTVV.